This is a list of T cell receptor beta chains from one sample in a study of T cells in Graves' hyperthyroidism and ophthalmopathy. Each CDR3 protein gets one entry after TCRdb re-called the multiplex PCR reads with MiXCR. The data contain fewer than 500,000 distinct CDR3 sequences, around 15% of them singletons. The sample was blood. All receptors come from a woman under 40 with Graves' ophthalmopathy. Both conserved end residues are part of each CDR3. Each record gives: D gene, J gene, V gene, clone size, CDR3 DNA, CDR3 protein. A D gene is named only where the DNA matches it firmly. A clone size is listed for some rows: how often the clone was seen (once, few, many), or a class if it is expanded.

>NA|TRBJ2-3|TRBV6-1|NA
TGTGCCAGCAGTGAAGTCTCGGCGGACACAGATACGCAGTATTTT
CASSEVSADTDTQYF
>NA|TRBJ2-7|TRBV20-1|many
TGCAGTGCTAGTACTATACACCAGACAGGGACTTACGAGCAGTACTTC
CSASTIHQTGTYEQYF
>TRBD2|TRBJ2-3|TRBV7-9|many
TGTGCCAGCAGCTTTTACGCGGGGGGAGATACGCAGTATTTT
CASSFYAGGDTQYF
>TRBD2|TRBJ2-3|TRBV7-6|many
TGTGCCAGCAGCTTAATTGGCGGGGGGGCCCAGACAAGCGCAGATACGCAGTATTTT
CASSLIGGGAQTSADTQYF
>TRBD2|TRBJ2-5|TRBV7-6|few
TGTGCCAGCAGCCCAGAACTAGCGGGGGGGCGTGAGACCCAGTACTTC
CASSPELAGGRETQYF
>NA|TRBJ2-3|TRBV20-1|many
TGCAGTGCTCCAGGCGGGGCCCGCACAGATACGCAGTATTTT
CSAPGGARTDTQYF
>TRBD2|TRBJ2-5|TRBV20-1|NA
TGCATTGCTAGAGGCTCCGGGACTAGCGGGGGACAAGAGACCCAGTACTTC
CIARGSGTSGGQETQYF
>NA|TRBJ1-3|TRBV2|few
TGTGCCGTTAGATCTACTGGAAACACCATATATTTT
CAVRSTGNTIYF
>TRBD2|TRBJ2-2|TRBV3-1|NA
TGTGCCAGCAGCCAAGGGAGCGGGGCTCCTAACACCGGGGAGCTGTTTTTT
CASSQGSGAPNTGELFF
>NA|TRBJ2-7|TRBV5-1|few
TGCGCCAGCAGCTTTCGGCCACTAGATGGGCAGTACTTC
CASSFRPLDGQYF
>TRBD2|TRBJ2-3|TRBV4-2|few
TGTGCCAGCAGCCCCTGGACTAGCGGGGGCTCAGATACGCAGTATTTT
CASSPWTSGGSDTQYF
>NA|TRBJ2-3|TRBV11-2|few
TGTGCCAGCAGCTTAGTGTCGCAGAGCACAGATACGCAGTATTTT
CASSLVSQSTDTQYF
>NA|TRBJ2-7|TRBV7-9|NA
TGTGCCAGCAGCTTATATTCTGGGATGTTCGACGAGCAGTACTTC
CASSLYSGMFDEQYF
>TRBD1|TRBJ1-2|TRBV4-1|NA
TGCGCCAGCAGCCAAGTTTCGGTCCCCGGGACAGCAGACGGCTACACCTTC
CASSQVSVPGTADGYTF
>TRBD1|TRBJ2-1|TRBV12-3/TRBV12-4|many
TGTGCCAGCAGTCCCACTCCCGGACAGGGTGATCTCTCCTACAATGAGCAGTTCTTC
CASSPTPGQGDLSYNEQFF
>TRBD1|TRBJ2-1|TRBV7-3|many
TGTGCCAGCAGCTTATTAGGACAGGGGGCGTGTGAGCAGTTCTTC
CASSLLGQGACEQFF
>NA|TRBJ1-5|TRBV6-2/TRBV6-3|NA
TGTGCCAGCAGGGCCGGGACACTGAGCAATCAGCGCCAGCATTTT
CASRAGTLSNQRQHF
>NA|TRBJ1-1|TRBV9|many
TGTGCCAGCAGCGTAGGATCAGGTCTGAACACTGAAGCTTTCTTT
CASSVGSGLNTEAFF
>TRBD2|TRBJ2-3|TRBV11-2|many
TGTGCCAGCAGCTTTGAACTAGCGGGAAACACAGATACGCAGTATTTT
CASSFELAGNTDTQYF
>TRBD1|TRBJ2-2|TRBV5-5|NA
TGTGCCAGCAGCTTGCTTCAGGGGGCGAACACCGGGGAGCTGTTTTTT
CASSLLQGANTGELFF
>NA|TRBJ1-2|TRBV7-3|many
TGTGCCAGCAGCTTAGAGCCAGGGTCTAACTATGGCTACACCTTC
CASSLEPGSNYGYTF
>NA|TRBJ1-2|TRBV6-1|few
TGTGCCAGCAGTGAATTATCGGGGGTAGGCTACACCTTC
CASSELSGVGYTF
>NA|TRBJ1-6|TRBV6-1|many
TGTGCCAGCAGTCCCGATGGTTTCTCAAATTCACCCCTCCACTTT
CASSPDGFSNSPLHF
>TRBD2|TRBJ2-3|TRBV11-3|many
TGTGCCAGCAGCTTAGGACTAGCAGATACAGATACGCAGTATTTT
CASSLGLADTDTQYF
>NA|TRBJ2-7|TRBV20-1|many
TGCAGTGCTAGAGCACGGGTCTACGAGCAGTACTTC
CSARARVYEQYF
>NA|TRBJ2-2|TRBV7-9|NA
TGTGCCAGCAGCTCAGATGAGCTGTTTTTT
CASSSDELFF
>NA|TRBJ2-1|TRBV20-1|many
TGCAGTGCCCCAGGGCCGGTAGGTCATGAGCAGTTCTTC
CSAPGPVGHEQFF
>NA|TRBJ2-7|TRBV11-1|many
TGTGCCAGCAGCTTAGACCAGCACTACGAGCAGTACTTC
CASSLDQHYEQYF
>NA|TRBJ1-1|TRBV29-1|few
TGCAGCGTCCCGTGGGGGAACACTGAAGCTTTCTTT
CSVPWGNTEAFF
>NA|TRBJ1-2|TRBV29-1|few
TGCAGCGTTGGGCGGGGGCTAAGTTTTGATGGCTACACCTTC
CSVGRGLSFDGYTF
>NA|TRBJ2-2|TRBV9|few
TGTGCCAGCAGCGATCGGCAGGGAGCCAACACCGGGGAGCTGTTTTTT
CASSDRQGANTGELFF
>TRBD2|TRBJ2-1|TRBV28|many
TGTGCCAGCAGCCGAACGTGGACTAGACCCAAAGATTGGCACAATGAGCAGTTCTTC
CASSRTWTRPKDWHNEQFF
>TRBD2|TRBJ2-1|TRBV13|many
TGTGCCAGCAGCTGGGGGACTAGCGGGGGGGCCTACAATGAGCAGTTCTTC
CASSWGTSGGAYNEQFF
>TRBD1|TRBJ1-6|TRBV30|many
TGTGCCTGGATCAGACAGGGAGGTTCACCCCTCCACTTT
CAWIRQGGSPLHF
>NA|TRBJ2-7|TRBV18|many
TGTGCCAGCTCACCACTCCAGGGTTCGGGCAACGAGCAGTACTTC
CASSPLQGSGNEQYF
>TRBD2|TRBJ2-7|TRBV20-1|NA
TGCAGTGCTAGGCCCTTTAGCGGGGGGGGGGACCGGTACGAGCAGTACTTC
CSARPFSGGGDRYEQYF
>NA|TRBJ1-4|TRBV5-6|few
TGTGCCAGCAGCCGGAATACAGGGACACCCGCTGATAATGAAAAACTGTTTTTT
CASSRNTGTPADNEKLFF
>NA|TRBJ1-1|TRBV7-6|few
TGTGCCAGCAGCTTAACAGCAGGGTTTCTGAACACTGAAGCTTTCTTT
CASSLTAGFLNTEAFF
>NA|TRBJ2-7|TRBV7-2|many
TGTGCCAGCAGCTTAGGTCTGCGGCGGGGGCCCTACGAGCAGTACTTC
CASSLGLRRGPYEQYF
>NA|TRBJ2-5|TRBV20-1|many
TGCAGTGCTAGTCAGGGTCCACAAGAGACCCAGTACTTC
CSASQGPQETQYF
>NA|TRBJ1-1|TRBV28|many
TGTGCCAGCAGTTGGGTCATCCGGAACACTGAAGCTTTCTTT
CASSWVIRNTEAFF
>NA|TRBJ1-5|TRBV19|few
TGTGCCAGTAGTATCGGACAAGTTGGGAATCAGCCCCAGCATTTT
CASSIGQVGNQPQHF
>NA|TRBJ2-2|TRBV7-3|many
TGTGCCAGCAGCGTAGGGGCAGGCTACACCGGGGAGCTGTTTTTT
CASSVGAGYTGELFF
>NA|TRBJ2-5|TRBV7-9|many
TGTGCCAGCAGCTTATCCGGTTCAGGGCAAGAGACCCAGTACTTC
CASSLSGSGQETQYF
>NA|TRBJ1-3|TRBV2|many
TGTGCCAGCATTGGGGGAAACACCATATATTTT
CASIGGNTIYF
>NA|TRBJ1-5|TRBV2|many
TGTGCCAGCAGTGACGCGGACCGCAGATATAGCAATCAGCCCCAGCATTTT
CASSDADRRYSNQPQHF
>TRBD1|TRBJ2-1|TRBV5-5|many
TGTGCCAGCAGCCCGGACAGGGGTATGGATGAGCAGTTCTTC
CASSPDRGMDEQFF
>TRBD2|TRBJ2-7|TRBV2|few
TGTGCCAGTTCTAGCGGTACCGACGAGCAGTACTTC
CASSSGTDEQYF
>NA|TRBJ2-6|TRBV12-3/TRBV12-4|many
TGTGCCAGCAGGACTTACAACTTCTCTGGGGCCAACGTCCTGACTTTC
CASRTYNFSGANVLTF
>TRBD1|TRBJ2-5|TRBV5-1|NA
TGCGCCAGCAGCTTGGGGACAGGGGTCCAAGAGAGCCAGTACTTC
CASSLGTGVQESQYF
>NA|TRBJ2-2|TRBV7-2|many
TGTGCCAGCAGCTCAGACACTTTCGGGGAGCTGTTTTTT
CASSSDTFGELFF
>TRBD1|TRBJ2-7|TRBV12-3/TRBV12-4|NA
TGTGCCAGCAGCCCTACCCCGGGACAGGGGTCCCACGAGCAGTACTTC
CASSPTPGQGSHEQYF
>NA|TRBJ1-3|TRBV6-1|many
TGTGCTACGATAGCGACTGGAAACACCATATATTTT
CATIATGNTIYF
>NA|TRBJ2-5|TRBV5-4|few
TGTGCCAGCAGCGTCCGGGGTCCAGAGACCCAGTACTTC
CASSVRGPETQYF
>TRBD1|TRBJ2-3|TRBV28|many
TGTGCCAGCAGTTTCACCGGGACAGGGAGCACAGATACGCAGTATTTT
CASSFTGTGSTDTQYF